The 28 T cell receptor beta chains reported below all come from one sample, sequenced in a study of T cells in Graves' hyperthyroidism and ophthalmopathy (dated by TCRdb to the late 2010s). Libraries were made using multiplex PCR. The listed sequencing device is Illumina HiSeq 2000. Amplification of TCR beta CDR3 regions was carried out from RNA transcripts. For the first round of RT-PCR on the TCR CDR3, the HTBI primer set was used together with the Qiagen OneStep RT-PCR kit. Using fastp at Q25 and MiXCR, TCRdb reprocessed the public reads and kept productive beta chains. A single entry per CDR3 protein holds the most common genes and DNA from its merged rows. The sample table contains 350,000 to 400,000 distinct CDR3 sequences; only one count was recorded for 15% of them. The ten largest clones take up 32% of the sample. The sample taken for sequencing was blood. Every receptor here comes from a woman in her thirties with Graves' hyperthyroidism.

The chain employs TRBV12-3 or TRBV12-4 and TRBJ2-1; 13 bases agree with TRBD2. This CDR3 is built from 16 residues. Losses at the gene ends were 6 bases for V and 9 bases for J; bases not matched to a gene: 11. In nucleotides, the CDR3 is TGTGCCAGCAGCTCAACCGGGACTAGCGGGATTTCTGAGCAGTTCTTC. It translates to CASSSTGTSGISEQFF.

The V call is TRBV7-9, the J call TRBJ2-3, with TRBD1 identical over 8 bases. The junction had 6 bases not matched to a gene; V was cut back by 3 bases and J by 1 base. Germline V lookup: CDR1 SEHNR, CDR2 FQNEAQ (reference sequence). The CDR3 is made up of 16 amino acids. The CDR3 reads CASSLGETGGTDTQYF. CDR3 coding DNA: TGTGCCAGCAGCTTGGGGGAGACAGGGGGCACAGATACGCAGTATTTT.

The V gene is TRBV27, the J gene TRBJ2-7; 10 nucleotides match TRBD1. The V gene end was trimmed by 6 bases and the J gene end by 4 bases; junction bases not matched to a gene: 6. Germline CDR1 reads MNHEY; CDR2 reads SMNVEV (reference sequence). The CDR3 is made up of 14 amino acids. The CDR3 protein is CASRPTGGVYEQYF. In nucleotides, the CDR3 is TGTGCCAGCAGGCCGACAGGGGGCGTTTACGAGCAGTACTTC.

The genes are TRBV28 and TRBJ1-6, with 7 nucleotides matching TRBD1. The junction had 9 bases not matched to a gene; V was cut back by 9 bases and J by 4 bases. In germline, CDR1 is MDHEN, CDR2 SYDVKM. This CDR3 has 15 residues. The CDR3 DNA reads as TGTGCCAGTAAACCGGGACAGACTTATAATTCACCCCTCCACTTT. Translated, it gives CASKPGQTYNSPLHF.

This clonotype was seen many times. The chain joins TRBV10-3 to TRBJ1-6; D is possibly TRBD1 (5 bases). Per the germline V gene, CDR1 is ENHRY and CDR2 is SYGVKD. Trimming removed 1 base at V and 8 bases at J, with 9 bases between. This CDR3 spans 14 amino acids. The CDR3 spells CAISEWGRDSPLHF. The CDR3 DNA follows: TGTGCCATCAGTGAGTGGGGGAGGGATTCACCCCTCCACTTT.

There are a few counts of this clonotype. V is TRBV12-3 or TRBV12-4 and J is TRBJ1-4; 8 nucleotides match TRBD1. With 7 bases clipped from V and 6 bases from J, the junction kept 7 bases outside the gene matches. This CDR3 is 14 amino acids long. CDR3: CASNKDRADEKLFF. As DNA, the CDR3 is TGTGCCAGCAACAAGGACAGGGCGGATGAAAAACTGTTTTTT.

This clonotype was seen a handful of times. V usage is TRBV12-3 or TRBV12-4 and J usage is TRBJ2-1; the D gene is possibly TRBD2 (6 bases). Trimming left V 5 bases short and J 13 bases short, with 12 bases between. The CDR3 spans 11 residues. CDR3 coding DNA: TGTGCCAGCAGTCCCCGGGACTTCCAGTTCTTC. Its protein product is CASSPRDFQFF.

The rearrangement links TRBV18 to TRBJ1-6; 9 bases line up with TRBD1. Looked up from germline, CDR1 is KGHSH and CDR2 is LQKENI. J lost 5 bases, V lost 3 bases, and 2 bases had no gene match. CDR3 length equals 15 residues. The DNA for the CDR3 is TGTGCCAGCTCACCCGGGGACAGGGATAATTCACCCCTCCACTTT. Its translation is CASSPGDRDNSPLHF.

This clonotype has just one count. The chain joins TRBV14 to TRBJ2-7, with TRBD2 as a possible D gene (5 bases). Germline V gene sequence: CDR1 SGHDN, CDR2 FVKESK. CDR3 length: 16 amino acids. V was pared by 3 bases and J by 1 base, with 16 bases between. For the CDR3, the DNA is TGTGCCAGCAGCCATCCCTTCGGGGTAGGGTCCTACGAGCAGTACTTC. Translating gives CASSHPFGVGSYEQYF. Complete variable domain (other parts from reference TRBV14 and TRBJ2-7): EAGVTQFPSHSVIEKGQTVTLRCDPISGHDNLYWYRRVMGKEIKFLLHFVKESKQDESGMPNNRFLAERTGGTYSTLKVQPAELEDSGVYFCASSHPFGVGSYEQYFGPGTRLTVT.

This clonotype turned up a few times. The chain joins TRBV6-1 to TRBJ1-5; D might be TRBD1 (6 bases). The CDR3 length is 17 residues. Germline V lookup: CDR1 MNHNS, CDR2 SASEGT. Deletions cut 8 bases from V and 1 base from J, with 21 bases between. The CDR3 sequence: CASGPLRGGASNQPQHF. The CDR3, as DNA: TGTGCCAGCGGCCCCCTTCGTGGGGGCGCGAGCAATCAGCCCCAGCATTTT.

A note on this clonotype: A clone one base away is much larger, so this may be a read error. This chain links TRBV7-2 with TRBJ2-1, with D possibly matching TRBD2 (5 bases). The CDR3 length is 12 residues. Germline CDR1 reads SGHTA; CDR2 reads FQGNSA. CDR3 coding DNA: TGTGCCAGCAGCCATAGCGTGGGTGAGCAGCTCTTC. It specifies CASSHSVGEQLF.

This clonotype occurred a few times. The V and J genes are TRBV4-2 and TRBJ2-7, with 10 bases matching TRBD1. The V gene end was trimmed by 0 bases and the J gene end by 6 bases; junction bases not matched to a gene: 5. This CDR3 spans 15 amino acids. CDR1 and CDR2 from the germline V gene are LGHNA and YNFKEQ. This CDR3 reads CASSQDPGQGVEQYF. Written as DNA, the CDR3 is TGTGCCAGCAGCCAAGATCCCGGACAGGGGGTCGAGCAGTACTTC.

The chain couples TRBV5-1 to TRBJ2-1, with 11 positions matching TRBD2. This CDR3 contains 15 residues. V lost 4 bases to trimming and J lost 15 bases; unmatched junction nucleotides: 15. CDR1 SGHRS and CDR2 YFSETQ come from the germline V gene. CDR3 residues: CASSPSGVAGGPRFF. The CDR3 region has the DNA TGCGCCAGCAGCCCCTCAGGAGTAGCGGGAGGGCCGCGGTTCTTC.

This clonotype has at least ten counts. V and J are TRBV29-1 and TRBJ2-7, with D perhaps matching TRBD2 (6 bases). This CDR3 is built from 13 residues. Trimming took 8 bases from V and 3 from J, leaving 17 bases between them. Germline V CDR1 and CDR2: SQVTM, ANQGSEA. The CDR3 coding sequence is TGCAGCCCCGGACTATGCGCCCTCTACGAGCAGTACTTC. It codes for CSPGLCALYEQYF.

This clonotype was counted at least ten times. The chain recombines TRBV2 with TRBJ2-5; TRBD1 aligns across 11 bases. The CDR3 runs to 14 residues. V gave up 7 bases and J gave up 4 bases; unmatched junction bases: 5. Germline assignment: CDR1 SNHLY and CDR2 FYNNEI. The CDR3 nucleotides are TGTGCCAGCACGGACAGGGGGCGCGGAGAGACCCAGTACTTC. Translated, it gives CASTDRGRGETQYF. The whole variable domain, remainder taken from reference TRBV2 and TRBJ2-5, is EPEVTQTPSHQVTQMGQEVILRCVPISNHLYFYWYRQILGQKVEFLVSFYNNEISEKSEIFDDQFSVERPDGSNFTLKIRSTKLEDSAMYFCASTDRGRGETQYFGPGTRLLVL.

The chain has TRBV6-1 and TRBJ2-7; 7 nucleotides line up with TRBD1. The CDR3 runs to 13 residues. Germline CDR1 MNHNS, CDR2 SASEGT. Losses at the gene ends were 4 bases for V and 5 bases for J; bases not matched to a gene: 5. The CDR3: CASSGYRGHEQYF. The CDR3 DNA reads TGTGCCAGCAGTGGGTACAGGGGCCACGAGCAGTACTTC.

V usage is TRBV28 and J usage is TRBJ1-6; D gene uncertain. CDR1 and CDR2 from the germline V gene are MDHEN and SYDVKM. V was pared by 3 bases and J by 3 bases, with 6 bases between. The CDR3 is made up of 14 amino acids. The CDR3 reads CASSFPSYNSPLHF. As DNA, the CDR3 is TGTGCCAGCAGTTTTCCCAGCTATAATTCACCCCTCCACTTT.

Notes on this clonotype: One base away lies a much larger clone, so this may be a sequencing read error. V and J are TRBV3-1 and TRBJ2-1; 8 bases match TRBD1. The junction had 12 bases not matched to a gene; V was cut back by 1 base and J by 10 bases. Germline V gene sequence: CDR1 LGHDT, CDR2 YNNKEL (reference sequence). CDR3 size: 16 residues. CDR3 region: CASSQVDREPLYEQFF. CDR3 bases: TGTGCCAGCAGCCAAGTGGACAGGGAACCCCTCTACGAGCAGTTCTTC.

With respect to this clonotype: A much larger clone differs from this one at a single base, so this may be a read error. The V gene is TRBV20-1, the J gene TRBJ2-7, with D maybe TRBD1 (6 bases). The CDR3 has 12 residues. CDR1 and CDR2 (germline): DFQATT, SNEGSKA (reference sequence). In nucleotides, the CDR3 is TGCAGCGGGACACCCAGCTCCTACGAGCAGTACTTC. Amino acids: CSGTPSSYEQYF.

The genes are TRBV3-1 and TRBJ2-7, with TRBD2 matching over 10 bases. Germline CDR1 reads LGHDT; CDR2 reads YNNKEL (reference sequence). V lost 11 bases and J lost 4; bases outside the gene matches: 11. CDR3 length: 14 residues. The chain's CDR3 is CASRGASGSYEQYF. CDR3 in DNA: TGTGCCTCCCGGGGGGCTAGCGGGAGTTACGAGCAGTACTTC.

This chain uses TRBV5-5 with TRBJ1-4; 8 positions match TRBD1. Germline CDR1 reads SGHKS; CDR2 reads YYEKEE (reference sequence). V lost 3 bases and J lost 6; bases outside the gene matches: 7. This CDR3 spans 15 amino acids. As DNA, the CDR3 is TGTGCCAGCAGCTCCGGACAGGGAGGAGATGAAAAACTGTTTTTT. Translation: CASSSGQGGDEKLFF.

This clonotype was seen only a few times. The genes are TRBV7-9 and TRBJ1-5, with 7 positions matching TRBD1. This CDR3 has 16 residues. After removal of 1 base from V and 3 bases from J, the junction contained 6 bases not matched to a gene. Germline V gives CDR1 SEHNR, CDR2 FQNEAQ (reference sequence). CDR3 protein: CASSLGGGAYNQPQHF. CDR3 DNA sequence: TGTGCCAGCAGCTTAGGAGGGGGCGCTTACAATCAGCCCCAGCATTTT.

The sample holds many counts of this clonotype. The rearrangement joins TRBV20-1 to TRBJ1-4, with D uncertain. The CDR3 consists of 15 residues. The germline V gene encodes CDR1 DFQATT and CDR2 SNEGSKA (reference sequence). The ends were cut back, 3 bases at V and 2 bases at J, with 13 bases in the middle. In DNA, the CDR3 is TGCAGTGCTAGCCGGGCGGCAGATACTAATGAAAAACTGTTTTTT. It specifies CSASRAADTNEKLFF.

This clonotype was seen repeatedly, ten times or more. This chain links TRBV28 with TRBJ2-1, with D possibly TRBD2 on 6 matching bases. Trimming shortened V by 2 bases and J by 2 bases, and 13 bases separated the two germline ends. CDR3 length: 16 amino acids. CDR1 is MDHEN, CDR2 SYDVKM, per germline. The CDR3 region has the DNA TGTGCCAGCAGTTTAGGGGGGAGGCCGCCCTACAATGAGCAGTTCTTC. This encodes CASSLGGRPPYNEQFF. The full variable domain, rest sourced from reference TRBV28 and TRBJ2-1, is DVKVTQSSRYLVKRTGEKVFLECVQDMDHENMFWYRQDPGLGLRLIYFSYDVKMKEKGDIPEGYSVSREKKERFSLILESASTNQTSMYLCASSLGGRPPYNEQFFGPGTRLTVL.

The sample holds a few counts of this clonotype. This chain's CDR3 is CASSLTGLDEKLFF. DNA for the CDR3: TGTGCCAGCAGTTTGACGGGGCTGGATGAAAAACTGTTTTTT. J is TRBJ1-4 and V is TRBV25-1; perhaps TRBD1 as D (5 bases). CDR3 length: 14 residues. Trimming took off 5 bases at V and 6 bases at J, with 13 bases between the two ends. Germline CDR1 is MGHDK and CDR2 is SYGVNS.

In the case of this clonotype: This clone may be a read error of a much larger clone one base away. This chain uses TRBV24-1 with TRBJ2-3; tentative D call: TRBD2 (5 bases). The CDR3 spans 16 residues. Trimming shortened V by 1 base and J by 4 bases, and 14 bases separated the two germline ends. Germline assignment: CDR1 KGHDR and CDR2 SFDVKD. The CDR3: CATSDLKRTAADTQYF. In DNA form, the CDR3 reads TGTGCCACCAGTGATTTAAAGCGGACGGCCGCAGATACGCAGTATTTT.

This clonotype was seen a single time. The chain couples TRBV4-1 to TRBJ2-3; 7 bases align to TRBD2. Germline V gives CDR1 MGHRA, CDR2 YSYEKL. Trimming cost V 8 bases and J 0 bases; bases outside gene matches: 8. This CDR3 is 15 amino acids long. The CDR3 protein is CASSGGYTSTDTQYF. CDR3 sequence (DNA): TGCGCCAGCTCCGGGGGGTACACTAGCACAGATACGCAGTATTTT.

This clonotype showed up many times. The rearrangement uses TRBV5-1 and TRBJ2-2; 9 positions agree with TRBD2. V shed 4 bases, J shed 2 bases, and the junction held 6 bases outside the gene matches. This CDR3 is built from 16 residues. Germline values: CDR1 SGHRS, CDR2 YFSETQ. CDR3 residues: CASSPRTSANTGELFF. DNA of the CDR3: TGCGCCAGCAGCCCTAGGACTAGCGCTAACACCGGGGAGCTGTTTTTT.